This TCR beta chain originates from a study of radiation and T cells in renal cell carcinoma. Study-level background: Nephrectomy followed 15 Gy stereotactic body radiation by 4 weeks. General study results and limits: Top tumor clonotypes rose in blood 2 weeks post-radiation, then contracted.

Turning to this clone: The antigen is not known.

The assay was immunoSEQ multiplex PCR, and TCRdb's table has in-frame clones only and misses some. The sample lists just over 95,000 clones, about 86% occurring once. The V and J ends lost 7 bases and 0 bases respectively, with 17 bases between them. This CDR3 has 16 amino acids. CDR1 is SGHRS and CDR2 is YFSETQ in the germline V gene. Time point meaning: baseline pretreatment blood. Treatment described: 15 Gy SBRT to primary tumor, nephrectomy 4 weeks later. After SBRT, blood was collected at 2 and 4 weeks, plus baseline. The chain combines TRBV5-1 with TRBJ2-1; D tentatively fits TRBD1 or TRBD2 (5 bases each). This receptor was identified in a man aged 50 to 59 with renal cell carcinoma. Source: blood, taken from a patient whose treatment included radiotherapy and nephrectomy. DNA of the CDR3: TGCGCCAGCGTCGGCGAGTCTGGGGGCTCCTACAATGAGCAGTTCTTC. It specifies CASVGESGGSYNEQFF.